This TCR beta chain was captured in a study of blood T cell repertoires in COVID-19. Looking at the study overall: Nucleic acid was either cDNA or gDNA, and it came from T cells, B-cell-depleted T cells, or PBMCs.

As handled by the study authors: Estimation of nucleated cell counts relied on the amplification of reference gene primers. Some clones are missing from TCRdb's copy, which holds only in-frame ones; the method was immunoSEQ multiplex PCR. V, J and clone size are taken as reported in that table, and D and trimming were inferred from the DNA itself. The top ten hold 2.1% of the sample, which has about 110,000 clones, more than 75% seen once. Germline V gives CDR1 MNHNY, CDR2 SVGAGI (reference sequence). The CDR3 spans 17 residues. V trimming: 5 bases; J trimming: 4 bases; junction bases outside the gene matches: 7.

This TCR was recovered from a human donor in a cohort sampled during active COVID-19. The chain has TRBV6-6 and TRBJ2-3; 15 bases are shared with TRBD2. The sequencing input was peripheral blood. DNA for the CDR3: TGTGCCAGCAGTCCATGGACTAGCGGGGGGGCAGCAGATACGCAGTATTTT. Translated: CASSPWTSGGAADTQYF.